These T cell receptor beta chains were read from a single sample in a study of blood T cell repertoires in COVID-19. Libraries were prepared by immunoSEQ multiplex PCR; TCRdb keeps only in-frame clonotypes and omits some of them. Of some 180,000 clones listed, around 87% are singletons. Sequences were obtained from peripheral blood. These receptors all stem from a woman aged 80 or older with COVID-19, enrolled during active disease. Both conserved end residues are part of each CDR3. The D gene is left open where the match is weak. Size is stated for part of the rows, as once, few or many counts, or as a class when the clone is expanded.

V	size	D	J	CDR3	DNA
TRBV18	.	TRBD2	TRBJ2-7	CASSPGTSNSEQYF	TGTGCCAGCTCACCGGGGACTAGCAACTCCGAGCAGTACTTC
TRBV5-8	.	.	TRBJ1-5	CASSLDGGNQPQHF	TGTGCCAGCAGCTTGGACGGAGGCAATCAGCCCCAGCATTTT
TRBV5-4	.	.	TRBJ1-4	CASSYQGRELFF	TGTGCCAGCAGCTATCAGGGGAGAGAACTGTTTTTT
TRBV6-5	.	TRBD1	TRBJ1-3	CAIRDSSGNTIYF	TGTGCCATCAGGGACAGCTCTGGAAACACCATATATTTT
TRBV7-7	.	TRBD1	TRBJ2-5	CASSFNSGQGLGTQYF	TGTGCCAGCAGCTTCAATTCGGGACAGGGACTTGGGACCCAGTACTTC
TRBV9	few	TRBD1	TRBJ2-4	CASSVGGQGALAKNIQYF	TGTGCCAGCAGCGTAGGTGGACAGGGGGCGCTTGCCAAAAACATTCAGTACTTC
TRBV15	.	TRBD1	TRBJ1-3	CATSRDQGGLGNTIYF	TGTGCCACCAGCAGAGATCAAGGGGGCCTAGGAAACACCATATATTTT
TRBV11-1	.	TRBD2	TRBJ2-1	CASRPSGSGNEQFF	TGTGCCAGCAGACCTAGCGGGAGTGGGAATGAGCAGTTCTTC
TRBV3-1/TRBV3-2	.	TRBD2	TRBJ2-1	CASSPLAGGRNEQFF	TGTGCCAGCAGCCCCCTAGCGGGAGGGCGTAATGAGCAGTTCTTC
TRBV19	.	.	TRBJ2-4	CASSPGWLAKNIQYF	TGTGCCAGTAGTCCAGGGTGGCTAGCCAAAAACATTCAGTACTTC
TRBV6-1	.	TRBD1	TRBJ1-3	CASSRPGGTGNTIYF	TGTGCCAGCAGCCGACCAGGGGGTACTGGAAACACCATATATTTT
TRBV27	.	TRBD1	TRBJ1-5	CASRGTGNQPQHF	TGTGCCAGCAGAGGGACAGGGAATCAGCCCCAGCATTTT
TRBV19	.	.	TRBJ1-2	CASNEGDIRYNYGYTF	TGTGCCAGTAACGAAGGGGATATACGGTACAACTATGGCTACACCTTC
TRBV28	.	.	TRBJ1-6	CASTGGVGSPLHF	TGTGCCAGCACCGGAGGAGTGGGTTCACCCCTCCACTTT
TRBV4-3	.	TRBD1	TRBJ2-3	CASSQTGAHTDTQYF	TGCGCCAGCAGCCAGACAGGGGCTCACACAGATACGCAGTATTTT
TRBV29-1	.	TRBD2	TRBJ2-1	CSVQRDPGNEQFF	TGCAGCGTTCAGCGGGACCCGGGGAATGAGCAGTTCTTC
TRBV2	.	.	TRBJ1-4	CASSVRGPSTNEKLFF	TGTGCCAGCAGTGTGAGAGGCCCTTCAACTAATGAAAAACTGTTTTTT
TRBV9	.	TRBD1	TRBJ2-3	CASSRGQGPDTQYF	TGTGCCAGCAGCCGAGGACAGGGACCAGATACGCAGTATTTT
TRBV19	.	.	TRBJ1-3	CASSISGISSGNTIYF	TGTGCCAGTAGTATATCCGGGATCAGCTCTGGAAACACCATATATTTT
TRBV18	.	.	TRBJ2-5	CASSPRSSSQETQYF	TGTGCCAGCTCACCACGGAGTAGCAGTCAAGAGACCCAGTACTTC
TRBV7-2	.	.	TRBJ2-7	CASSLAQGNEQYF	TGTGCCAGCAGCTTAGCGCAGGGTAACGAGCAGTACTTC
TRBV27	once	.	TRBJ1-4	CASSPTRQLLATNEKLFF	TGTGCCAGCAGTCCAACCCGACAGCTTCTTGCAACTAATGAAAAACTGTTTTTT
TRBV29-1	.	TRBD1	TRBJ2-1	CSSQTGAVEQFF	TGCAGCTCACAGACAGGGGCTGTTGAGCAGTTCTTC
TRBV11-2	.	TRBD2	TRBJ2-3	CASSLVPRAAGDGTDTQYF	TGTGCCAGCAGCTTAGTCCCTCGGGCTGCGGGGGACGGCACAGATACGCAGTATTTT
TRBV6-4	.	.	TRBJ2-2	CASSVDSNTGELFF	TGTGCCAGCAGTGTGGACTCGAACACCGGGGAGCTGTTTTTT
TRBV10-3	once	.	TRBJ2-2	CAISEFTGFNPGELFF	TGTGCCATCAGTGAGTTCACAGGGTTCAACCCCGGGGAGCTGTTTTTT
TRBV10-3	.	TRBD1	TRBJ1-5	CAISPVQGTVQPQHF	TGTGCCATCAGCCCCGTACAGGGGACGGTTCAGCCCCAGCATTTT
TRBV7-3	.	TRBD2	TRBJ2-1	CASSPSGSPYNEQFF	TGTGCCAGCAGCCCCAGCGGGAGTCCCTACAATGAGCAGTTCTTC
TRBV9	.	TRBD2	TRBJ2-1	CASSAGLASSQNEQFF	TGTGCCAGCAGCGCAGGACTAGCGTCGAGCCAAAATGAGCAGTTCTTC
TRBV6-2/TRBV6-3	.	.	TRBJ1-1	CASSYSRGGTEAFF	TGTGCCAGCAGTTACTCAAGGGGAGGCACTGAAGCTTTCTTT
TRBV19	.	.	TRBJ1-4	CASTRDGGDGKLFF	TGTGCCAGTACCAGAGATGGAGGGGACGGAAAACTGTTTTTT
TRBV7-2	.	.	TRBJ2-7	CASSARGTPTYEQYF	TGTGCCAGCAGCGCGCGCGGGACTCCTACCTACGAGCAGTACTTC
TRBV7-9	.	.	TRBJ2-7	CASSLIPGSYEQYF	TGTGCCAGCAGCTTAATACCAGGGTCCTACGAGCAGTACTTC
TRBV2	.	.	TRBJ2-3	CASSLRNIGILATNQYF	TGTGCCAGCAGTCTTAGAAATATCGGGATCCTAGCGACTAATCAGTATTTT
TRBV5-4	.	.	TRBJ2-2	CASSSIRTSGTGELFF	TGTGCCAGCAGCTCCATTAGGACTTCGGGGACCGGGGAGCTGTTTTTT